Included here is one T cell receptor beta chain sequence, with context. The second PCR ran roughly 6 to 11 cycles with a sample-barcoded 5' primer and J-beta primers. TCRdb reprocessed the 5' RACE reads with MiXCR, giving one entry per CDR3 protein. The table shows about 1.4 million distinct CDR3 sequences, with 59% occurring only once. The record originates from a study of blood T cells in healthy people across ages. The CDR3 has 16 amino acids. Germline CDR1 and CDR2: ENHRY and SYGVKD. The V gene lost 3 bases and the J gene lost 3 bases, with 16 bases spanning the gap. The clonotype was recovered from a young man in good health. Material for sequencing was blood. The chain recombines TRBV10-3 with TRBJ2-3, with D possibly matching TRBD1 (6 bases). This chain's CDR3 is CAISDLARGGTDTQYF. The CDR3 bases are TGTGCCATCAGTGATCTCGCTAGAGGGGGTACAGATACGCAGTATTTT.